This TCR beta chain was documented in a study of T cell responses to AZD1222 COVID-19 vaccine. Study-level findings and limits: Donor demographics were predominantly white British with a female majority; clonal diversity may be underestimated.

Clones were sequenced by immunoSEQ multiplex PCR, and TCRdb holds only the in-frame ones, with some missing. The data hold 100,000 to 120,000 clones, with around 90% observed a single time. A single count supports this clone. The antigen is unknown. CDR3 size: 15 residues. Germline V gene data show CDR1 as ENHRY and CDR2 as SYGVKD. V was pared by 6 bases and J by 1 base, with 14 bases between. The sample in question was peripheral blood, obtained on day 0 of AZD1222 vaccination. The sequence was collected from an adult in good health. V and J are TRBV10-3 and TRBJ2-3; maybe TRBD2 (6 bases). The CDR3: CAISPGAGRTDTQYF. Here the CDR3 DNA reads TGTGCCATCAGCCCCGGGGCGGGACGCACAGATACGCAGTATTTT.